The clone carrying this T cell receptor beta chain was detected many times. Its antigen is currently unknown. The CDR3 has 15 residues. V was trimmed by 4 bases and J by 4 bases, leaving 16 bases between them. The germline V gene encodes CDR1 KGHSH and CDR2 LQKENI. Unique molecular identifiers were attached to individual cDNA molecules. Via MiXCR, TCRdb re-called the 5' RACE reads, giving one row per CDR3 protein. The sample has 35,000 to 45,000 distinct CDR3 sequences; less than 6.5% are singletons. This sample was taken from a study of early T cells in non-severe SARS-CoV-2 infection. At the level of the study: Sequencing was performed on bulk RNA from unsorted whole blood, leaving chains unpaired. General study results and limits: Missing private and CD4 specificities, VDJdb matching favored anti-spike CD8 responses.

The TCR comes from an adult who was a healthcare worker with PCR-confirmed SARS-CoV-2 infection or an uninfected control (not recorded which). Sequencing was performed on whole blood. This rearrangement joins TRBV18 to TRBJ1-1; possibly TRBD1 for D (6 bases). The CDR3 spells CASSLPPRGPTEAFF. The DNA of the CDR3 is TGTGCCAGCTCACTTCCCCCGCGGGGGCCCACTGAAGCTTTCTTT.